Following are 13 T cell receptor beta chains from one sample sequenced in a study of response to subunit inactivated influenza vaccine. TCRdb analysed the RT-PCR reads with MiXCR anew, one entry per CDR3 protein. The table has hundreds of thousands of distinct CDR3 sequences, around 15% seen once; the top ten hold approximately 7.6%. Specimen: PBMCs from blood, collected 14 to 15 days before vaccination. The source is a man aged 45-65 years who received an inactivated influenza vaccine.

This chain uses TRBV5-5 with TRBJ2-7; TRBD1 matches 7 bases. V shed 2 bases and J 1 base; nucleotides not matched to a gene: 3. Germline CDR1 reads SGHKS; CDR2 reads YYEKEE (reference sequence). This CDR3 region has 14 residues. CDR3 nucleotides: TGTGCCAGCAGCTTATTGGACAGGTCCTACGAGCAGTACTTC. As protein: CASSLLDRSYEQYF.

The CDR3 here is CATPSGGPTIMNTEAFF. CDR3 in DNA: TGTGCCACCCCGAGCGGGGGGCCCACCATAATGAACACTGAAGCTTTCTTT. This chain uses TRBV2 with TRBJ1-1, with a possible D match to TRBD1 (6 bases). The CDR3 sequence is 17 residues long. CDR1 SNHLY and CDR2 FYNNEI come from the germline V gene. V was cut by 10 bases and J by 0 bases, with 24 bases left in between.

The chain combines TRBV20-1 with TRBJ1-4; D remains unclear. CDR3 length: 14 residues. Germline-derived CDR1 and CDR2 are DFQATT and SNEGSKA (reference sequence). The V and J ends lost 0 bases and 6 bases respectively, with 11 bases between them. CDR3 amino acids: CSARDWQADEKLFF. DNA for the CDR3: TGCAGTGCTAGAGACTGGCAGGCGGATGAAAAACTGTTTTTT.

This clonotype was observed many times. This sequence joins TRBV7-8 and TRBJ2-3; 7 nucleotides align to TRBD2. Looked up from germline, CDR1 is SGHVS and CDR2 is FQNEAQ. The V gene end was trimmed by 1 base and the J gene end by 1 base; junction bases not matched to a gene: 5. This CDR3 is built from 16 residues. This chain's CDR3 is CASSLGPAGGTDTQYF. CDR3 coding DNA: TGTGCCAGCAGCTTAGGACCGGCGGGGGGCACAGATACGCAGTATTTT.

The chain is built from TRBV15 and TRBJ1-1; D is unresolved. V shed 0 bases and J shed 0 bases, with 2 bases lying between them. CDR1 is LNHNV and CDR2 is YYDKDF in the germline V gene (reference sequence). This CDR3 is built from 13 residues. This CDR3 is CATSRDMNTEAFF. The CDR3 DNA follows: TGTGCCACCAGCAGAGACATGAACACTGAAGCTTTCTTT.

J is TRBJ2-7 and V is TRBV5-6; no definite D call. CDR1 SGHDT and CDR2 YYEEEE come from the germline V gene. The CDR3 loop spans 16 amino acids. V was cut by 0 bases and J by 1 base, with 14 bases left in between. In DNA, the CDR3 is TGTGCCAGCAGCTTGGTAGGCCAGTTCGATTCCTACGAGCAGTACTTC. The encoded protein is CASSLVGQFDSYEQYF.

This clonotype was seen at least ten times. The chain uses TRBV4-2 and TRBJ1-3; TRBD1 might be the D (5 bases). The CDR3 length is 16 residues. V was pared by 0 bases and J by 0 bases, with 9 bases between. Germline-derived CDR1 and CDR2 are LGHNA and YNFKEQ. CDR3 in DNA: TGTGCCAGCAGCCAAGAACCACAGGACTCTGGAAACACCATATATTTT. Residues: CASSQEPQDSGNTIYF.

This clonotype was seen only a few times. J is TRBJ1-2 and V is TRBV6-5; D remains unclear. The CDR3 extends over 13 amino acids. The V end lost 4 bases, the J end lost 7 bases, and 13 bases lay between the germline ends. Germline loops: CDR1 MNHEY, CDR2 SVGAGI. CDR3: CASSSYIEGGYTF. CDR3 sequence (DNA): TGTGCCAGCAGTTCTTACATAGAAGGTGGCTACACCTTC.

This clonotype was seen a few times. The rearrangement joins TRBV5-1 to TRBJ2-5; D may match TRBD1 or TRBD2 (5 bases each). CDR1 and CDR2 from the germline V gene are SGHRS and YFSETQ. The CDR3 consists of 15 residues. V was shortened by 2 bases and J by 1 base, with 12 bases between the two germline ends. The CDR3 loop is CASSLQVGVQETQYF. In DNA form, the CDR3 reads TGCGCCAGCAGCTTACAAGTGGGGGTCCAAGAGACCCAGTACTTC.

This clonotype was counted between two and nine times. The chain carries TRBV4-2 and TRBJ1-2; TRBD1 matches 9 bases. Germline-derived CDR1 and CDR2 are LGHNA and YNFKEQ. J lost 8 bases, V lost 1 base, and 5 bases had no gene match. The CDR3 covers 14 residues. The CDR3 coding sequence is TGTGCCAGCAGCCAAGGGGGACAGGGTAAAGGCTACACCTTC. Protein sequence: CASSQGGQGKGYTF.

The rearrangement joins TRBV6-2 or TRBV6-3 to TRBJ2-3, with TRBD1 identical over 9 bases. The ends lost 6 bases at V and 2 bases at J; junction bases unmatched: 3. From germline, CDR1 is MNHEY and CDR2 SVGEGT. The CDR3 extends over 14 amino acids. The CDR3 protein is CASRDRGFTDTQYF. CDR3 in DNA: TGTGCCAGCAGGGACAGGGGTTTCACAGATACGCAGTATTTT.

V is TRBV7-3 and J is TRBJ1-1, with D possibly matching TRBD1 (5 bases). V shed 5 bases and J shed 9 bases, with 16 bases lying between them. The CDR3 totals 13 residues. The V gene's germline CDR1 is SGHTA and CDR2 FQGTGA. Here the CDR3 DNA reads TGTGCCAGCAGCCCCAACGCGGGGCTAAAAGCTTTCTTT. Its translation: CASSPNAGLKAFF. The variable domain in full, completed from reference TRBV7-3 and TRBJ1-1, reads GAGVSQTPSNKVTEKGKYVELRCDPISGHTALYWYRQSLGQGPEFLIYFQGTGAADDSGLPNDRFFAVRPEGSVSTLKIQRTERGDSAVYLCASSPNAGLKAFFGQGTRLTVV.

This chain joins TRBV7-8 and TRBJ1-5; D not resolved. V was cut by 5 bases and J by 4 bases, with 15 bases left in between. The CDR3 runs to 15 residues. The germline gives CDR1 SGHVS, CDR2 FQNEAQ. The CDR3 DNA is TGTGCCAGCAGCCACGAGAGCTGGCGTAATCAGCCCCAGCATTTT. Protein: CASSHESWRNQPQHF.